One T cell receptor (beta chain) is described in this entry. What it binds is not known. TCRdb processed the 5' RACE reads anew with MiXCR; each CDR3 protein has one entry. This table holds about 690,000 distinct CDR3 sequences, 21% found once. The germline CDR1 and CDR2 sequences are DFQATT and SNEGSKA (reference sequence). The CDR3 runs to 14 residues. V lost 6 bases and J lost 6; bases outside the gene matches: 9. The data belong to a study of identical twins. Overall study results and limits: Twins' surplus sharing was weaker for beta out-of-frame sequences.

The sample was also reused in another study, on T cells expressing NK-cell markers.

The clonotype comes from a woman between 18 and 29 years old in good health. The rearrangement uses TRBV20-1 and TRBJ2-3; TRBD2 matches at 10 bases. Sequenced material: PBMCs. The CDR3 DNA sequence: TGCAGTGCCAAGGGACTAGCGATAGCGGATACGCAGTATTTT. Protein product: CSAKGLAIADTQYF.